This TCR beta chain was sequenced for a study of T cell responses to AZD1222 COVID-19 vaccine. Worth noting for this clone: Its antigen is not identified.

TCRdb's table, derived via immunoSEQ multiplex PCR, lists solely in-frame clones and lacks some. Of some 200,000 clones listed, 80% to 95% were seen once; the top ten hold approximately 3.7%. J gave up 5 bases and V 6 bases, and 11 bases lay outside the gene matches. CDR1 and CDR2 (germline): SGDLS, YYNGEE. The CDR3 extends over 15 amino acids. Study-wide findings and caveats: Donors, mostly white British, included more females; clonal diversity was possibly underestimated. The study reported that nearly half of spike-specific TCRs target unmutated variant regions. Baseline seropositivity characterized only six AZD1222 recipients.

Sample: peripheral blood, taken 28 days after the second AZD1222 dose. The chain links TRBV9 to TRBJ2-5, with TRBD2 matching over 9 bases. The receptor comes from an adult who received the AZD1222 COVID-19 vaccine. CDR3: CASTLGTSGYETQYF. The CDR3 DNA reads as TGTGCCAGCACCTTAGGTACTAGCGGGTATGAGACCCAGTACTTC.